The 29 T cell receptor beta chains listed next were all sequenced from one sample in a study of glioma-infiltrating T cells. Using RNA template, CDR3s of TCR alpha and beta were amplified with iRepertoire arm-PCR. One entry per CDR3 protein, called by TCRdb with MiXCR from the multiplex PCR reads. The top ten hold about 12% of the sample, which has around 390,000 distinct CDR3 sequences, roughly two fifths seen once. Sequencing was done on a sample of glioma tissue, nonneoplastic brain tissue, or PBMCs (not recorded which). These receptors were collected from a human donor with low-grade glioma or glioblastoma, undergoing nonglioma brain surgery, or in good health (not recorded which).

This clonotype was seen a few times. V is TRBV20-1 and J is TRBJ2-7, with TRBD1 matching over 7 bases. Germline V gene lookup returns CDR1 DFQATT and CDR2 SNEGSKA (reference sequence). The CDR3 contains 14 residues. V was pared by 6 bases and J by 0 bases, with 8 bases of the junction left unmatched. The CDR3 sequence: CSAPDRASSYEQYF. CDR3 coding DNA: TGCAGTGCCCCAGACAGGGCAAGCTCCTACGAGCAGTACTTC.

This clonotype was recorded a few times. The rearrangement links TRBV7-2 to TRBJ2-7; maybe TRBD2 (6 bases). Per germline, CDR1 SGHTA and CDR2 FQGNSA. This CDR3 has 14 residues. With 11 bases removed from V and 2 bases from J, the gap between germline ends came to 19 bases. The CDR3 region is CAVREGGIPYEQYF. Here the CDR3 DNA reads TGTGCCGTCAGAGAGGGCGGGATCCCCTACGAGCAGTACTTC.

This clonotype was recorded many times. J is TRBJ2-3 and V is TRBV20-1; 11 nucleotides line up with TRBD1. This CDR3 spans 20 amino acids. The ends lost 5 bases at V and 5 bases at J; junction bases unmatched: 24. Germline CDR1 and CDR2: DFQATT and SNEGSKA (reference sequence). Here the CDR3 reads CSAWKGPGTGGTSPGDTQYF. The CDR3 DNA sequence: TGCAGTGCTTGGAAAGGTCCCGGGACAGGGGGGACCTCGCCGGGAGATACGCAGTATTTT.

This chain joins TRBV12-3 or TRBV12-4 and TRBJ1-4; D may be TRBD1 (5 bases). Trimming took 6 bases from V and 11 from J, leaving 13 bases between them. This CDR3 region has 12 residues. The CDR3 region has the DNA TGTGCCAGCAGCCCCATGGGGGACAAACTGTTTTTT. Protein sequence: CASSPMGDKLFF.

Regarding this clonotype: An end of the junction differs from the germline gene, which may be a read error. J is TRBJ2-7 and V is TRBV6-1; TRBD1 matches 11 bases. The CDR3 is 17 residues long. CDR1 is MNHNS, CDR2 SASEGT, per germline. In DNA, the CDR3 is TGTGCCAGCAGTCTGCCCCCGGGACAGGGGGACTCCTACGATCAGTACTTC. Amino acid sequence: CASSLPPGQGDSYDQYF.

This chain connects TRBV19 to TRBJ1-1; 8 bases are a match to TRBD1. CDR3 size: 15 residues. V lost 7 bases and J lost 0; bases outside the gene matches: 7. Germline CDR1 is LNHDA and CDR2 is SQIVND (reference sequence). For the CDR3, the DNA is TGTGCCAGTAAAGGGGACAGGTCTATGAACACTGAAGCTTTCTTT. Translation gives CASKGDRSMNTEAFF.

The chain couples TRBV27 to TRBJ1-5; D is uncertain. This CDR3 is 15 amino acids long. Trimming pared 5 bases from V and 6 bases from J, leaving 17 bases between. Germline V gene lookup returns CDR1 MNHEY and CDR2 SMNVEV (reference sequence). For the CDR3, the DNA is TGTGCCAGCAGTCTCCATTCGGACCCCTCTCAGCCCCAGCATTTT. As protein: CASSLHSDPSQPQHF.

This clonotype occurred many times. The rearrangement joins TRBV28 to TRBJ1-1; 7 bases fit TRBD1. The CDR3 sequence is 13 residues long. V lost 6 bases to trimming and J lost 1 base; unmatched junction nucleotides: 2. Germline V lookup: CDR1 MDHEN, CDR2 SYDVKM. CDR3 in amino acids: CASSRDRNTEAFF. The CDR3 bases are TGTGCCAGCAGCCGGGACAGGAACACTGAAGCTTTCTTT.

Worth noting for this clonotype: Germline and junction disagree at one end, which may indicate a read error. The chain has TRBV27 and TRBJ1-1, with 12 bases that match TRBD1. The CDR3 loop spans 16 amino acids. CDR1 is MNHEY, CDR2 SMNVEV, per germline (reference sequence). In DNA, the CDR3 is TGTGCCAGCGGTTTTCTTGGGGACAGGGGGCCGGCTGAAGCTTTCTTT. This codes for CASGFLGDRGPAEAFF.

The chain has TRBV28 and TRBJ1-5, with D perhaps TRBD1 (6 bases). Trimming shortened V by 6 bases and J by 6 bases, and 15 bases separated the two germline ends. Germline-derived CDR1 and CDR2 are MDHEN and SYDVKM. There are 14 residues in the CDR3. The chain's CDR3 is CASRAQGVSQPQHF. CDR3 nucleotides: TGTGCCAGCAGGGCACAGGGTGTAAGTCAGCCCCAGCATTTT.

V usage is TRBV3-1 and J usage is TRBJ2-1; D assignment may be TRBD1 or TRBD2 (5 bases each). Germline assignment: CDR1 LGHDT and CDR2 YNNKEL (reference sequence). There are 14 residues in the CDR3. V was clipped by 7 bases and J by 5 bases, with 15 bases between them. For the CDR3, the DNA is TGTGCCAGCAACCTATTTGGGACCCACAATGAGCAGTTCTTC. Translated, it gives CASNLFGTHNEQFF.

As concerns this clonotype: A much larger clonotype is one base distant, so this may be a read error. The rearrangement joins TRBV6-2 or TRBV6-3 to TRBJ2-5, with 7 bases lining up with TRBD1. The germline CDR1 and CDR2 sequences are MNHEY and SVGEGT. The CDR3 has 14 residues. With 2 bases clipped from V and 3 bases from J, the junction kept 3 bases outside the gene matches. CDR3 amino acids: CASSYRDREETQYF. DNA of the CDR3: TGTGCCAGCAGTTACAGGGACAGAGAAGAGACCCAGTACTTC.

CDR3 residues: CASSLDYRGNYGYTF. The CDR3 DNA reads TGCGCCAGCAGCTTGGATTACAGGGGGAACTATGGCTACACCTTC. J is TRBJ1-2 and V is TRBV5-1; TRBD1 aligns across 8 bases. Trimming removed 0 bases from V and 2 bases from J; junction bases left unmatched: 3. CDR1 is SGHRS and CDR2 is YFSETQ in the germline V gene. The CDR3 has 15 residues.

This clonotype has more than one count but fewer than ten. The chain carries TRBV15 and TRBJ2-3; D possibly corresponds to TRBD2 (5 bases). The V and J ends lost 0 bases and 2 bases respectively, with 9 bases between them. The germline CDR1 and CDR2 sequences are LNHNV and YYDKDF (reference sequence). This CDR3 spans 15 amino acids. Written as DNA, the CDR3 is TGTGCCACCAGCAGAGATAAGCGGCACACAGATACGCAGTATTTT. This encodes CATSRDKRHTDTQYF.

As regards this clonotype: It may be a read error: a sequence one base away is much more abundant. This rearrangement joins TRBV15 to TRBJ2-7, with D unclear. The CDR3 totals 12 residues. CDR1 LNHNV and CDR2 YYDKDF come from the germline V gene (reference sequence). This chain's CDR3 is CATSRDQGELYF. The DNA for the CDR3 is TGTGCCACCAGCAGAGATCAAGGCGAGCTGTACTTC.

This clonotype was seen many times. The chain has TRBV20-1 and TRBJ2-5; the D gene is possibly TRBD1 (6 bases). Germline V gene data show CDR1 as DFQATT and CDR2 as SNEGSKA (reference sequence). The CDR3 is 14 amino acids. With 4 bases removed from V and 1 base from J, the gap between germline ends came to 13 bases. The DNA of the CDR3 is TGCAGTGCTACTTCCGGGACACTCCAAGAGACCCAGTACTTC. Protein product: CSATSGTLQETQYF.

As for this clonotype: At one boundary the junction diverges from the germline segment, which might be a read error. This chain links TRBV10-3 with TRBJ2-1, with TRBD2 matching over 8 bases. Germline assignment: CDR1 ENHRY and CDR2 SYGVKD. This CDR3 contains 15 residues. CDR3 DNA: TGTGCAATCAGTGATCACCGGGGGGGCTACAATGAGCAGTTCTTC. Its translation: CAISDHRGGYNEQFF.

V gene TRBV4-1 combines with J gene TRBJ1-1; D call uncertain. V was trimmed by 8 bases and J by 0 bases, leaving 13 bases between them. Germline assignment: CDR1 MGHRA and CDR2 YSYEKL. This CDR3 has 14 residues. In nucleotides, the CDR3 is TGCGCCAGCGCTCGCAGACCGTTGAACACTGAAGCTTTCTTT. Amino acid sequence: CASARRPLNTEAFF.

This chain uses TRBV2 with TRBJ2-4; either TRBD1 or TRBD2 may fit D (5 bases each). This CDR3 contains 15 residues. CDR1 and CDR2 from the germline V gene are SNHLY and FYNNEI. Trimming left V 8 bases short and J 5 bases short, with 19 bases between. The chain's CDR3 is CASERGSLGENIQYF. The CDR3 nucleotides are TGTGCCAGCGAGAGGGGCTCTCTAGGGGAAAACATTCAGTACTTC.

This clonotype was observed at least ten times. This sequence joins TRBV6-1 and TRBJ2-1; D is possibly TRBD2 (6 bases). V lost 7 bases and J lost 1, with 17 bases in between. Germline CDR1 MNHNS, CDR2 SASEGT. This CDR3 region has 16 residues. The DNA of the CDR3 is TGTGCCAGCACCCCCAGGCCGGGAGCGTCCTACAATGAGCAGTTCTTC. It yields the protein CASTPRPGASYNEQFF.

The chain combines TRBV7-9 with TRBJ2-7; D not resolved. CDR1 is SEHNR, CDR2 FQNEAQ, per germline (reference sequence). CDR3 length: 13 residues. Trimming removed 2 bases at V and 8 bases at J, with 13 bases between. DNA of the CDR3: TGTGCCAGCAGCTTACTCAGATCGTACCAGCAGTACTTC. Translated, it gives CASSLLRSYQQYF.

This clonotype was detected only a few times. The genes are TRBV19 and TRBJ2-6; D may correspond to TRBD1 or TRBD2 (5 bases each). The CDR3 loop spans 17 amino acids. V lost 3 bases and J lost 4, with 16 bases in between. The V gene's germline CDR1 is LNHDA and CDR2 SQIVND (reference sequence). This CDR3 reads CASSMSPGLAGANVLTF. Here the CDR3 DNA reads TGTGCCAGTAGTATGTCCCCGGGGCTGGCGGGGGCCAACGTCCTGACTTTC. The whole variable domain, filled in from reference TRBV19 and TRBJ2-6, reads DGGITQSPKYLFRKEGQNVTLSCEQNLNHDAMYWYRQDPGQGLRLIYYSQIVNDFQKGDIAEGYSVSREKKESFPLTVTSAQKNPTAFYLCASSMSPGLAGANVLTFGAGSRLTVL.

This clonotype was detected only once. The rearrangement links TRBV19 to TRBJ1-1; D gene unclear. The CDR3 contains 13 residues. Germline V gives CDR1 LNHDA, CDR2 SQIVND (reference sequence). V was trimmed by 5 bases and J by 4 bases, leaving 11 bases between them. In nucleotides, the CDR3 is TGTGCCAGTAGTTCGACTTGGGGCACTGAAGCTTTCTTT. Amino acids: CASSSTWGTEAFF.

CDR3 bases: TGCGCCAGCAGCGGAGGGGAGGGCCGGGCCAATGAGCAGTTCTTC. Translation: CASSGGEGRANEQFF. The V call is TRBV4-1, the J call TRBJ2-1; TRBD2 matches at 7 bases. CDR3 size: 15 residues. J was trimmed by 6 bases and V by 5 bases; bases with no gene match: 10. The germline gives CDR1 MGHRA, CDR2 YSYEKL.

The chain uses TRBV20-1 and TRBJ1-1, with TRBD1 matching 8 bases. CDR3 size: 15 residues. Germline lookup yields CDR1 DFQATT and CDR2 SNEGSKA (reference sequence). J gave up 8 bases and V 7 bases, and 18 bases lay outside the gene matches. CDR3 region: CSVTRPDRGAVEAFF. CDR3 DNA: TGCAGTGTTACACGACCAGACAGGGGCGCAGTAGAAGCTTTCTTT.

Notes on this clonotype: This may be a read error, as it is one base from a much larger clone. The chain recombines TRBV27 with TRBJ2-1, with 10 bases fitting TRBD2. Germline lookup yields CDR1 MNHEY and CDR2 SMNVEV (reference sequence). The CDR3 has 18 residues. For the CDR3, the DNA is TGTGCCGGCAGTTTATCGATTCTAGCGGGAGTCAGGGACAATGAGCAGTTCTTC. It encodes CAGSLSILAGVRDNEQFF.

The chain combines TRBV20-1 with TRBJ2-7; TRBD1 matches 7 bases. CDR3 length equals 16 residues. The germline V gene encodes CDR1 DFQATT and CDR2 SNEGSKA (reference sequence). The ends lost 3 bases at V and 0 bases at J; junction bases unmatched: 11. The CDR3 nucleotides are TGCAGTGCTAGCGTAGAACACCGGGACAGCTCCTACGAGCAGTACTTC. Encoded protein: CSASVEHRDSSYEQYF.

The rearrangement links TRBV20-1 to TRBJ2-7; 10 bases map to TRBD2. The length of the CDR3 is 14 residues. After removal of 5 bases from V and 0 bases from J, the junction contained 4 bases not matched to a gene. From germline, CDR1 is DFQATT and CDR2 SNEGSKA (reference sequence). CDR3 in amino acids: CSARVAGGSYEQYF. The CDR3 DNA reads TGCAGTGCTCGGGTAGCGGGAGGCTCCTACGAGCAGTACTTC.

This clonotype occurred many times. In nucleotides, the CDR3 is TGTGCCAGCAGTTCCAGGGTTTTCTATGGCTACACCTTC. As protein: CASSSRVFYGYTF. The rearrangement links TRBV6-1 to TRBJ1-2, with D possibly matching TRBD1 (5 bases). Trimming removed 5 bases from V and 4 bases from J, with 11 bases in between. The CDR3 has 13 amino acids. Per the germline V gene, CDR1 is MNHNS and CDR2 is SASEGT.